A single sample gave rise to the 5 T cell receptor beta chains below, sequenced in a study of cytomegalovirus exposure and HLA in healthy donors. Primers: 60 Vbeta forward and 13 Jbeta reverse. TCRdb's table, derived via immunoSEQ multiplex PCR, lists solely in-frame clones and lacks some. The sample has some 140,000 clones, more than 60% seen once; the top ten hold 8.8%. Source material: PBMCs. Every receptor here comes from a woman aged 50 to 65 in good health and CMV-seropositive.

The chain combines TRBV5-4 with TRBJ2-1; 8 bases fit TRBD2. In germline, CDR1 is SGHNT, CDR2 YYREEE (reference sequence). CDR3 length: 15 residues. V gave up 0 bases and J gave up 6 bases; unmatched junction bases: 5. Here the CDR3 reads CASSLVRGGSNEQFF. DNA of the CDR3: TGTGCCAGCAGCTTGGTTCGGGGGGGCTCCAATGAGCAGTTCTTC.

In this sample, this clone turned up a few times. V is TRBV4-3 and J is TRBJ2-7, with 11 positions matching TRBD1. The CDR3 extends over 16 amino acids. V was pared by 4 bases and J by 7 bases, with 12 bases of the junction left unmatched. The germline V gene has CDR1 LGHNA and CDR2 YSLEER. CDR3 loop: CASSRTPAGTGGEQYF. CDR3 DNA sequence: TGCGCCAGCAGCCGAACACCCGCCGGGACAGGGGGGGAGCAGTACTTC.

The rearrangement joins TRBV9 to TRBJ1-2; 7 bases line up with TRBD1. Germline trimming cut 3 bases from V and 3 bases from J; bases unmatched to any gene: 2. The CDR3 has 13 residues. Per germline, CDR1 SGDLS and CDR2 YYNGEE. The DNA for the CDR3 is TGTGCCAGCAGCGATACAGGGGACTATGGCTACACCTTC. It encodes CASSDTGDYGYTF.

This clone was detected only a few times. This chain uses TRBV10-1 with TRBJ1-4; D remains ambiguous. This CDR3 has 13 amino acids. V was clipped by 10 bases and J by 3 bases, with 12 bases between them. Germline loops: CDR1 WNHNN, CDR2 SYGVQD (reference sequence). The CDR3 is CATTTGSNEKLFF. In nucleotides, the CDR3 is TGCGCCACCACGACCGGGTCTAATGAAAAACTGTTTTTT.

This clone has a single count. The chain couples TRBV28 to TRBJ1-4, with D possibly matching TRBD1 (6 bases). Germline loops: CDR1 MDHEN, CDR2 SYDVKM. Between the trimmed V and J ends, which lost 5 bases and 1 base, there was a span of 11 bases. The CDR3 runs to 15 residues. This CDR3 is CASSPGTRTNEKLFF. CDR3 nucleotides: TGTGCCAGCAGTCCAGGGACAAGAACTAATGAAAAACTGTTTTTT.